The sequence of this T cell receptor beta chain was determined in a study of T cell repertoires in cytomegalovirus infection. The CDR3 spans 15 residues. The germline V gene encodes CDR1 MDHEN and CDR2 SYDVKM. Trimming took 6 bases from V and 2 from J; bases not matched to a gene: 3. MiXCR was run by TCRdb on the reads, yielding one entry per CDR3 protein. The sample records under 150,000 distinct CDR3 sequences, 7% to 9.5% being singletons. The study, taken as a whole, reports: Based on cumulative public TCR beta family frequency, carriers of CMV plus the relevant HLA were identified. Ex vivo, HLA-C-restricted CMV-specific TCR beta clonotypes prevailed over the rest of the response.

This clonotype was seen repeatedly, ten times or more. What it binds is unknown. This chain links TRBV28 with TRBJ2-1; 11 positions match TRBD2. Input material: PBMCs. The receptor comes from a human donor in good health (CMV status not recorded). Some clones in this sample may be carry-over from other donors' samples. The CDR3 spells CASRIAGGPYNEQFF. DNA for the CDR3: TGTGCCAGCAGAATAGCGGGGGGGCCCTACAATGAGCAGTTCTTC. Together with reference TRBV28 and TRBJ2-1, the CDR3 gives the full variable domain: DVKVTQSSRYLVKRTGEKVFLECVQDMDHENMFWYRQDPGLGLRLIYFSYDVKMKEKGDIPEGYSVSREKKERFSLILESASTNQTSMYLCASRIAGGPYNEQFFGPGTRLTVL.